This T cell receptor (beta chain) is drawn from a study of blood T cell repertoires in COVID-19. Overall study context: PBMCs, B-cell-depleted T cells, or T cells provided the cDNA or gDNA that made up the material.

Unmatched junction bases numbered 6, after V lost 0 bases and J lost 2 bases. CDR3 length equals 17 residues. Germline-derived CDR1 and CDR2 are SGHRS and YFSETQ. Per the original methods: Estimation of nucleated cell counts relied on the amplification of reference gene primers. Profiling relied on immunoSEQ multiplex PCR, and the TCRdb table lists in-frame clones only, not all of them. That table is the source of V, J and clone size, and D and trimming were worked out from the DNA. Of over 100,000 clones in the sample, 85% to 90% were seen once. V and J are TRBV5-1 and TRBJ1-3; 9 positions agree with TRBD1. Sequencing was done on a sample of peripheral blood. This clonotype originated in a human donor in a cohort sampled during active COVID-19. This CDR3 is CASSLALRTGAGNTIYF. The CDR3 region has the DNA TGCGCCAGCAGCTTGGCCCTTAGGACAGGGGCTGGAAACACCATATATTTT.